Listed below are T cell receptor beta chains from one sample, sequenced in a study of control samples from healthy donors and cancer patients. Profiling relied on immunoSEQ multiplex PCR, and the TCRdb table lists in-frame clones only, not all of them. The repertoire consists of about 92,000 clones, with 82% occurring once and the leading ten covering roughly 9.8%. Sequencing was done on a sample of blood. The receptors originated from a woman aged 60-75 years in good health. The CDR3 runs from the conserved cysteine through the conserved F or W. The order of the fields is CDR3 protein, CDR3 DNA, clone size, V gene, D gene, J gene. The D gene is left open where the match is weak. Size values are once, few and many counts, or a class for expanded clones, and some rows have none.

CASTPYLAANYGYTF,TGTGCCAGCACCCCATACTTGGCAGCTAACTATGGCTACACCTTC,.,TRBV6-5,.,TRBJ1-2
CSVQVTGAGNTIYF,TGCAGCGTGCAAGTGACAGGAGCTGGAAACACCATATATTTT,.,TRBV29-1,.,TRBJ1-3
CASSLIPGPSYEQYF,TGCGCCAGCAGCTTGATCCCGGGCCCATCCTACGAGCAGTACTTC,.,TRBV5-1,.,TRBJ2-7
CATSGSGTGDEKLFF,TGTGCCACCAGTGGTTCCGGGACAGGGGATGAAAAACTGTTTTTT,.,TRBV24-1,TRBD1,TRBJ1-4
CSASLSGRATDTQYF,TGCAGTGCTAGTTTAAGCGGGAGGGCCACAGATACGCAGTATTTT,.,TRBV20-1,TRBD2,TRBJ2-3
CASSDVDNSPLHF,TGTGCCAGCAGTGATGTGGATAATTCACCCCTCCACTTT,few,TRBV6-1,.,TRBJ1-6
CASSEYRGRGTNEKLFF,TGTGCCAGCAGTGAATATCGGGGCAGGGGAACTAATGAAAAACTGTTTTTT,.,TRBV25-1,.,TRBJ1-4
CATSGTSGGAMAQETQYF,TGTGCCACTTCAGGGACTAGCGGGGGGGCCATGGCCCAAGAGACCCAGTACTTC,.,TRBV11-2,TRBD2,TRBJ2-5
CASSEGLAGGPYTQYF,TGCGCCAGCAGTGAGGGGCTAGCGGGAGGGCCATATACGCAGTATTTT,.,TRBV10-1,TRBD2,TRBJ2-3
CASSIGGRGRTNEKLFF,TGTGCCAGTAGTATAGGGGGAAGAGGACGGACTAATGAAAAACTGTTTTTT,.,TRBV19,.,TRBJ1-4
CASRGDGEGTPQHF,TGTGCCAGCAGAGGGGATGGGGAGGGGACACCCCAGCATTTT,few,TRBV7-9,.,TRBJ1-5
CASSWTGAGTEAFF,TGTGCCAGCAGCTGGACAGGCGCGGGTACTGAAGCTTTCTTT,.,TRBV6-5,TRBD1,TRBJ1-1
CASSQDYGLAKNIQYF,TGCGCCAGCAGCCAAGATTATGGCCTAGCCAAAAACATTCAGTACTTC,.,TRBV4-3,.,TRBJ2-4
CASNPGGFSGNTIYF,TGTGCCAGCAACCCAGGGGGCTTCTCTGGAAACACCATATATTTT,.,TRBV6-5,TRBD1,TRBJ1-3
CAISEGDLPQHF,TGTGCCATCAGTGAGGGGGACCTGCCCCAGCATTTT,.,TRBV10-3,.,TRBJ1-5
CASMADRLKSSNQPQHF,TGTGCCAGTATGGCAGACAGGTTAAAGTCTAGCAATCAGCCCCAGCATTTT,.,TRBV19,.,TRBJ1-5